Shown below are 21 T cell receptor beta chains from a single sample sequenced in a study of tissue T cells after allogeneic stem cell transplantation. Here immunoSEQ multiplex PCR was the method, and the copy in TCRdb shows in-frame clones only, minus some. The sample lists 5,000 to 6,000 clones, roughly 49% occurring once. The time point denotes: mouse harvest day 14 after allogeneic transplant. Tail vein injection delivered 10^7 T-cell-depleted bone marrow cells and 10^6 splenic CD5+ T cells. Sequencing was performed on gut tissue. Every receptor here comes from a female BALB/c mouse given C57BL/6 T cells with graft-versus-host disease after an allogeneic hematopoietic cell transplant.

About this clone itself: The gene symbols are mouse symbols. The sequenced fragment ends 1 residue before the CDR3 boundary, so the rest is inferred from the germline J gene. This chain links TRBV14 with TRBJ2-5; D is ambiguous. The CDR3 covers 13 residues. CDR1 SGHDT and CDR2 FRDEAV come from the germline V gene. The V gene lost 5 bases and the J gene lost 0 bases, with 7 bases spanning the gap. CDR3 sequence: CASSRGNQDTQYF. The CDR3 bases that were read are TGTGCCAGCAGCCGGGGTAACCAAGACACCCAGTAC.

Concerning this clone itself: The gene symbols are mouse symbols. Read data end 1 residue before the CDR3 end; the end is taken from the germline J gene. The J gene is TRBJ2-4, the V gene TRBV3; 9 bases line up with TRBD2. The trim removed 1 base at V and 0 bases at J, leaving 2 bases unmatched. This CDR3 is 16 amino acids long. The germline gives CDR1 SNHLY, CDR2 FYNGKV (reference sequence). The sequenced part of the CDR3 DNA is TGTGCCAGCAGCTTAGTACTGGGGGGTAGTCAAAACACCTTGTAC. Amino acid sequence: CASSLVLGGSQNTLY. In full, the CDR3 is CASSLVLGGSQNTLYF. Combining the CDR3 with reference TRBV3 and TRBJ2-4 gives the whole variable domain GPKVLQIPSHQIIDMGQMVTLNCDPVSNHLYFYWYKQILGQQMEFLVNFYNGKVMEKSKLFKDQFSVERPDGSYFTLKIQPTALEDSAVYFCASSLVLGGSQNTLYFGAGTRLSVL.

As regards this clone: Gene and germline names: mouse. The sequence runs out 1 residue before the end of the CDR3; the remainder is reconstructed from the germline J gene. This chain links TRBV2 with TRBJ2-4, with D possibly matching TRBD2 (7 bases). Trimming cost V 2 bases and J 3 bases, with 15 bases left between them. CDR3 length: 16 residues. The V gene's germline CDR1 is LGHNA and CDR2 YSYQKL. The CDR3 sequence is CASSQNGGLEQNTLYF. The part of the CDR3 DNA that was read is TGTGCCAGCAGCCAAAACGGGGGGCTCGAGCAAAACACCTTGTAC.

A remark on this clone: A clone one base away is much larger, so this may be a read error. The gene names given are mouse names. The read is 1 residue too short to cover the CDR3 end, so that end is filled in from the germline J gene. The chain couples TRBV26 to TRBJ2-7; maybe TRBD1 (5 bases). The CDR3 has 12 amino acids. V was clipped by 3 bases and J by 4 bases, with 7 bases between them. CDR1 and CDR2 (germline): KGHPV, FQNQEV (reference sequence). The DNA read from the CDR3 is TGTGCCAGCAGTCTCGACAGATATGAACAGTAC. Translation: CASSLDRYEQY. The full CDR3 is CASSLDRYEQYF.

Concerning this clone: Gene labels here are mouse ones. Read coverage stops 1 residue before the CDR3 terminus; the germline J gene supplies the remainder. This rearrangement joins TRBV5 to TRBJ1-4; 10 bases fit TRBD1. Trimming took 0 bases from V and 3 from J; bases not matched to a gene: 4. The CDR3 loop spans 17 amino acids. CDR1 and CDR2 (germline): LGHNA, YNLKQL (reference sequence). The part of the CDR3 DNA that was read is TGTGCCAGCAGCCAAGAGCGGGGACAGGGGACCAACGAAAGATTATTT. It specifies CASSQERGQGTNERLF. The entire CDR3 reads CASSQERGQGTNERLFF.

As concerns this clone: Genes and germline come from the mouse. Read data end 1 residue before the CDR3 end; the end is taken from the germline J gene. This chain joins TRBV12-2 and TRBJ1-3; D call uncertain. Trimming left V 0 bases short and J 3 bases short, with 8 bases between. The CDR3 is 14 residues long. CDR1 is SGHLS, CDR2 HYDKME, per germline. The CDR3 bases that were read are TGTGCCAGCTCTCTCGAATGGGTTGGAAATACGCTCTAT. Translation: CASSLEWVGNTLY. The entire CDR3 reads CASSLEWVGNTLYF.

As concerns this clone: The genes are named according to mouse. The CDR3 sequence is CASSLTGGSNSDYTF. CDR3 bases read: TGTGCCAGCAGCCTTACAGGGGGCTCAAACTCCGACTACACC. This chain uses TRBV4 with TRBJ1-2; the match to TRBD1 covers 9 bases. The read stops 1 residue short of the end of the CDR3; the missing end is completed from the germline J gene. In germline, CDR1 is LGHDT, CDR2 YNNKQL (reference sequence). CDR3 length equals 15 residues. V shed 5 bases and J 0 bases; nucleotides not matched to a gene: 4.

By share, this clone counts as medium-sized. Gene names and germline refer to mouse. The CDR3 extends 1 residue past the end of the read, so its final part is completed from the germline J gene. This chain connects TRBV26 to TRBJ1-1, with a tentative D call TRBD1 (6 bases). The V gene lost 0 bases and the J gene lost 1 base, with 6 bases spanning the gap. The CDR3 runs 14 residues. CDR1 is KGHPV and CDR2 is FQNQEV in the germline V gene (reference sequence). The CDR3 DNA, read in part, is TGTGCCAGCAGTCTGTCGACAGGGAACACAGAAGTCTTC. Its translation is CASSLSTGNTEVF. The CDR3 in its entirety is CASSLSTGNTEVFF.

This clone was counted between two and nine times. Genes here carry mouse names. The sequence runs out 1 residue before the end of the CDR3; the remainder is reconstructed from the germline J gene. The rearrangement links TRBV26 to TRBJ1-4, with D unclear. Trimming cost V 3 bases and J 0 bases, with 8 bases left between them. The germline V gene encodes CDR1 KGHPV and CDR2 FQNQEV (reference sequence). The CDR3 runs to 15 residues. The CDR3: CASSLRVFSNERLFF. The covered CDR3 bases are TGTGCCAGCAGTCTTCGGGTCTTTTCCAACGAAAGATTATTT.

Remarks on this clone: The germline and genes are mouse ones. The CDR3 end is not reached by the read, which stops 1 residue before it; the germline J gene fills it in. V is TRBV26 and J is TRBJ2-3; no clear D. Trimming took off 6 bases at V and 2 bases at J, with 12 bases between the two ends. The germline V gene encodes CDR1 KGHPV and CDR2 FQNQEV (reference sequence). This CDR3 is built from 14 residues. CDR3: CASSPLGHAETLYF. The covered CDR3 bases are TGTGCCAGCAGCCCCTTAGGCCATGCAGAAACGCTGTAT.

In its sample, this clone is medium-sized. All gene names here are mouse names. The sequenced fragment ends 1 residue before the CDR3 boundary, so the rest is inferred from the germline J gene. This chain joins TRBV3 and TRBJ1-4; D gene ambiguous. V lost 3 bases and J lost 1, with 6 bases in between. CDR1 SNHLY and CDR2 FYNGKV come from the germline V gene (reference sequence). CDR3 length equals 14 residues. CDR3 loop: CASSLAGSNERLFF. CDR3 DNA, as far as it was read: TGTGCCAGCAGCTTGGCCGGTTCCAACGAAAGATTATTT. The full variable domain, in which reference TRBV3 and TRBJ1-4 provide the parts outside the CDR3, is GPKVLQIPSHQIIDMGQMVTLNCDPVSNHLYFYWYKQILGQQMEFLVNFYNGKVMEKSKLFKDQFSVERPDGSYFTLKIQPTALEDSAVYFCASSLAGSNERLFFGHGTKLSVL.

In its sample, this clone ranks as medium-sized. Germline and genes: mouse. The CDR3 goes on 1 residue after the read ends, and that part is filled in from the germline J gene. The J gene is TRBJ1-2, the V gene TRBV13-1; D uncertain. Germline CDR1 and CDR2: NSHNY and SYGAGN. CDR3 length equals 12 residues. V lost 1 base to trimming and J lost 3 bases, with 4 bases between them. The CDR3 bases that were read are TGTGCCAGCAGTGATCGGGACTCCGACTACACC. Protein product: CASSDRDSDYT. The full CDR3 reads CASSDRDSDYTF.

By share, this clone counts as medium-sized. Genes and germline come from the mouse. Coverage ceases 1 residue before the CDR3 finishes, and the germline J gene fills in the end. The rearrangement joins TRBV16 to TRBJ2-5; D possibly corresponds to TRBD1 (5 bases). Per the germline V gene, CDR1 is SGHSA and CDR2 is FRNQAP. V dropped 5 bases and J dropped 2 bases, with 8 bases sitting between them. The CDR3 consists of 13 residues. The CDR3 bases that were read are TGTGCAAGCAGCCCGACAGCCCAAGACACCCAGTAC. It specifies CASSPTAQDTQY. The full CDR3 protein reads CASSPTAQDTQYF.

Turning to this clone: Mouse germline and gene names are used. From the germline J gene comes the end of the CDR3, since the read stops 1 residue before it. J is TRBJ2-5 and V is TRBV16, with D perhaps given as TRBD1 or TRBD2 (6 bases each). Per the germline V gene, CDR1 is SGHSA and CDR2 is FRNQAP. Trimming pared 0 bases from V and 4 bases from J, leaving 8 bases between. The CDR3 sequence is 14 residues long. The sequenced CDR3 bases are TGTGCAAGCAGCTTAGATGGGGGCGAAGACACCCAGTAC. Encoded protein: CASSLDGGEDTQY. The entire CDR3 protein reads CASSLDGGEDTQYF.

This clone was seen a handful of times. Each gene name is a mouse one. The part of the CDR3 DNA that was read is TGTGCCAGCTCTCTTGGGGCGAATTCGCCCCTCTAC. Protein sequence: CASSLGANSPLY. The whole CDR3 reads CASSLGANSPLYF. This chain links TRBV12-2 with TRBJ1-6; TRBD1 is a possible D gene (5 bases). The read is 1 residue too short to cover the CDR3 end, so that end is filled in from the germline J gene. TRBJ1-6 is flagged as an ORF with uncertain function. Germline CDR1 reads SGHLS; CDR2 reads HYDKME. The ends were cut back, 1 base at V and 7 bases at J, with 7 bases in the middle. The CDR3 covers 13 residues.

As for this clone: Germline and genes: mouse. The CDR3 goes on 1 residue after the read ends, and that part is filled in from the germline J gene. The chain is built from TRBV12-1 and TRBJ1-1; D gene ambiguous. V was cut by 2 bases and J by 4 bases, with 7 bases left in between. CDR1 SGHSN and CDR2 HYEKVE come from the germline V gene. The CDR3 totals 12 residues. This CDR3 is CASSPDITEVFF. The CDR3 DNA, read in part, is TGTGCCAGCTCTCCCGACATCACAGAAGTCTTC. Variable domain in full (rest from reference TRBV12-1 and TRBJ1-1): DSGVVQSPRHIIKEKGGRSVLTCIPISGHSNVVWYQQTLGKELKFLIQHYEKVERDKGFLPSRFSVQQFDDYHSEMNMSALELEDSAMYFCASSPDITEVFFGKGTRLTVV.

Regarding this clone: Mouse germline and gene names are used. From the germline J gene comes the end of the CDR3, since the read stops 1 residue before it. The chain carries TRBV16 and TRBJ2-7; 9 bases are a match to TRBD2. V shed 5 bases, J shed 3 bases, and the junction held 5 bases outside the gene matches. This CDR3 has 14 amino acids. Germline values: CDR1 SGHSA, CDR2 FRNQAP. CDR3 DNA (partial): TGTGCAAGCAGCGCCCGACTGGGGGTCTATGAACAGTAC. Translation gives CASSARLGVYEQY. The whole CDR3 protein reads CASSARLGVYEQYF.

Points on this clone: Germline and genes: mouse. The read is 1 residue too short to cover the CDR3 end, so that end is filled in from the germline J gene. V is TRBV5 and J is TRBJ2-5, with D possibly matching TRBD1 (5 bases). Germline CDR1 reads LGHNA; CDR2 reads YNLKQL (reference sequence). The CDR3 has 14 amino acids. V was shortened by 3 bases and J by 5 bases, with 12 bases between the two germline ends. The sequenced part of the CDR3 DNA is TGTGCCAGCAGCCATGCGCAGGGAGGAGACACCCAGTAC. Translating gives CASSHAQGGDTQY. The whole CDR3 protein reads CASSHAQGGDTQYF.

By sample fraction, this clone is medium-sized. The listed genes are named as in mouse. The CDR3 end is not reached by the read, which stops 1 residue before it; the germline J gene fills it in. Other DNA sequences in the same sample also yield this CDR3. The genes are TRBV26 and TRBJ1-1; D is unclear. The V gene's germline CDR1 is KGHPV and CDR2 FQNQEV (reference sequence). This CDR3 is built from 13 residues. V lost 2 bases and J 0 bases, leaving 4 bases between the germline ends. The CDR3 sequence: CASSLGANTEVFF. Incomplete CDR3 DNA: TGTGCCAGCAGTCTGGGAGCAAACACAGAAGTCTTC.

Worth noting for this clone: Gene names and germline refer to mouse. The sequenced fragment ends 1 residue before the CDR3 boundary, so the rest is inferred from the germline J gene. The genes are TRBV16 and TRBJ2-1; D is unclear. There are 14 residues in the CDR3. Trimming left V 0 bases short and J 4 bases short, with 7 bases between. Germline CDR1 SGHSA, CDR2 FRNQAP. The CDR3 region is CASSLDSSYAEQFF. The part of the CDR3 DNA that was read is TGTGCAAGCAGCTTAGATTCATCTTATGCTGAGCAGTTC.

By share, this clone counts as large. Here the gene names and germline are mouse. The read terminates 1 residue ahead of where the CDR3 ends, so the germline J gene completes it. V and J are TRBV5 and TRBJ2-7, with unresolved D. The CDR3 has 13 amino acids. Germline CDR1 is LGHNA and CDR2 is YNLKQL (reference sequence). Trimming stripped 0 bases from V and 5 bases from J, with 8 bases between. The CDR3 loop is CASSQDRHNEQYF. CDR3 bases read: TGTGCCAGCAGCCAAGATAGGCATAATGAACAGTAC.